This T cell receptor (beta chain) was profiled in a study of blood T cell repertoires in COVID-19. Cohorts were based on clinical histories the participants reported. Between the trimmed V and J ends, which lost 1 base and 5 bases, there was a span of 9 bases. The CDR3 extends over 14 amino acids. CDR1 and CDR2 from the germline V gene are MDHEN and SYDVKM. Here immunoSEQ multiplex PCR was the method, and the copy in TCRdb shows in-frame clones only, minus some. The sample records approximately 240,000 clones, roughly 87% being singletons. The V and J genes are TRBV28 and TRBJ1-5; the D gene is possibly TRBD1 (6 bases). The material sequenced was PBMCs or T cells enriched from blood (not recorded which). The TCR comes from a woman aged 25 to 39 with acute COVID-19. CDR3 DNA: TGTGCCAGCAGTTTATCAGGGGTTTATCAGCCCCAGCATTTT. Amino acid sequence: CASSLSGVYQPQHF.